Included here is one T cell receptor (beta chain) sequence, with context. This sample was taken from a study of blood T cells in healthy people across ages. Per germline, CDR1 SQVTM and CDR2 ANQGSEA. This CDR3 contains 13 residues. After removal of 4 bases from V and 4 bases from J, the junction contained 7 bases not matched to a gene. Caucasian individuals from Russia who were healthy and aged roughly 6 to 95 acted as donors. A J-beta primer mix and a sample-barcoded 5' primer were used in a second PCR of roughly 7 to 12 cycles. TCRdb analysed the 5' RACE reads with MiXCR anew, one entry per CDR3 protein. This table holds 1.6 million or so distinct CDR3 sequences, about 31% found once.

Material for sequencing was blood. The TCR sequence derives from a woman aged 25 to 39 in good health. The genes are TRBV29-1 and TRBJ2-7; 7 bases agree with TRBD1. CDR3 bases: TGCAGCGTTGTAAGAGGGGGCTGGTACGAGCAGTACTTC. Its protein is CSVVRGGWYEQYF.